This TCR beta chain was documented in a study of response to subunit inactivated influenza vaccine (dated by TCRdb to the late 2010s). Background on the whole study: Deep quantitative T cell receptor repertoire profiling was used in the study to track responses to a trivalent subunit inactivated influenza vaccine.

Trimming removed 8 bases from V and 8 bases from J, leaving 19 bases between the germline ends. The germline V gene supplies CDR1 SGHRS and CDR2 YFSETQ. The CDR3 sequence holds 14 residues, the cysteine and phenylalanine included. Solely the CDR3 DNA is kept, with 42 bases framed from the first base. Libraries were prepared through RT-PCR. TCRdb shows the sequencer as Illumina HiSeq 2500. TCRdb redid the processing of the public reads, applying fastp at Q25 and MiXCR, and retained in-frame beta chains. CDR3 protein duplicates are merged, each entry listing the most common genes and DNA. The sample table contains about 520,000 distinct CDR3 sequences; only one count was recorded for 25% of them. Less than 2.5% of the sample comes from the top ten. Note on this clonotype: Its specific antigen is unknown. No base-level quality is on record; no much larger clone is a single base apart.

Findings and caveats that apply to the study as a whole: It was suggested by the authors that each seasonal influenza vaccination may recruit only a limited number of new T cells.

This TCR was sampled from a man aged 50 to 60 who received an inactivated influenza vaccine. Donor details come from another sample of the same person, matched by shared clones. The material was CD4+ T cells sorted from PBMCs, obtained approximately 5 days after vaccination. This chain is built from TRBV5-1 and TRBJ1-4; 6 matching bases give a weak D call of TRBD1. The CDR3: CASGTGTFGEKLFF. In nucleotides, the sequence is TGCGCCAGTGGTACCGGGACATTTGGCGAAAAACTGTTTTTT.